The 21 T cell receptor beta chains given below trace back to one sample, sequenced in a study of T cell responses to AZD1222 COVID-19 vaccine. Sequencing was performed with immunoSEQ multiplex PCR; in TCRdb, only in-frame clones are kept and a portion is missing. The sample lists 150,000 to 200,000 clones, about nine tenths occurring once. The sequencing here drew on peripheral blood, taken on day 0 of AZD1222 vaccination. The receptors were gathered from an adult in good health.

The V call is TRBV27, the J call TRBJ2-3; 9 bases map to TRBD2. This CDR3 has 15 amino acids. The V gene's germline CDR1 is MNHEY and CDR2 SMNVEV (reference sequence). V shed 6 bases, J shed 1 base, and the junction held 5 bases outside the gene matches. This CDR3 is CASSRGRGGTDTQYF. CDR3 in DNA: TGTGCCAGCAGCCGCGGGAGGGGCGGCACAGATACGCAGTATTTT.

V gene TRBV5-5 combines with J gene TRBJ2-7, with D perhaps TRBD2 (6 bases). The CDR3 length is 12 residues. V lost 1 base to trimming and J lost 7 bases, with 9 bases between them. Per germline, CDR1 SGHKS and CDR2 YYEKEE (reference sequence). The CDR3: CASSLYGGEQYF. The CDR3 nucleotides read TGTGCCAGCAGCTTGTACGGGGGTGAGCAGTACTTC.

The table lists this clone with a count of one. The chain is built from TRBV28 and TRBJ2-7; either TRBD1 or TRBD2 may fit D (6 bases each). The germline CDR1 and CDR2 sequences are MDHEN and SYDVKM. The V end was cut by 6 bases, the J end by 4 bases, with 16 bases between. The CDR3 totals 14 residues. The CDR3 sequence: CASRAPQGRYEQYF. The CDR3 coding sequence is TGTGCCAGCAGAGCTCCTCAGGGGAGGTACGAGCAGTACTTC.

V is TRBV2 and J is TRBJ1-1; D remains unclear. The CDR3 length is 12 residues. Germline V lookup: CDR1 SNHLY, CDR2 FYNNEI. The V end lost 4 bases, the J end lost 5 bases, and 8 bases lay between the germline ends. The CDR3, as DNA: TGTGCCAGCAGTGTTGGGGTTACTGAAGCTTTCTTT. Translation gives CASSVGVTEAFF.

This chain uses TRBV19 with TRBJ1-2; D is unclear. The CDR3 consists of 13 residues. Germline-derived CDR1 and CDR2 are LNHDA and SQIVND (reference sequence). Trimming removed 7 bases from V and 4 bases from J, with 13 bases in between. The CDR3 here is CASTSRMGYGYTF. In DNA, the CDR3 is TGTGCCAGTACTTCCCGGATGGGCTATGGCTACACCTTC.

The V and J genes are TRBV6-5 and TRBJ2-7; tentative D call: TRBD2 (5 bases). The CDR3 covers 15 residues. Looked up from germline, CDR1 is MNHEY and CDR2 is SVGAGI. The ends were cut back, 4 bases at V and 0 bases at J, with 13 bases in the middle. The CDR3 sequence: CASSFGVGSSYEQYF. Here the CDR3 DNA reads TGTGCCAGCAGTTTCGGGGTGGGGAGCTCCTACGAGCAGTACTTC.

The V call is TRBV19, the J call TRBJ2-6; possible D gene TRBD2, 5 bases. Germline V gene data show CDR1 as LNHDA and CDR2 as SQIVND (reference sequence). CDR3 length: 15 residues. V lost 6 bases to trimming and J lost 0 bases, with 9 bases between them. This CDR3 reads CASRSEGSGANVLTF. The CDR3 DNA reads as TGTGCCAGTAGATCCGAGGGCTCTGGGGCCAACGTCCTGACTTTC.

The chain has TRBV19 and TRBJ1-2; D ambiguous. The V end lost 8 bases, the J end lost 3 bases, and 10 bases lay between the germline ends. CDR1 is LNHDA, CDR2 SQIVND, per germline (reference sequence). CDR3 size: 12 residues. This chain's CDR3 is CASGQAYYGYTF. The CDR3 nucleotides are TGTGCCAGTGGGCAGGCCTACTATGGCTACACCTTC.

CDR3 sequence: CASSSGPSEPAGELFF. The CDR3 coding sequence is TGTGCCAGCAGCTCGGGACCCTCAGAACCTGCCGGGGAGCTGTTTTTT. The chain has TRBV5-4 and TRBJ2-2; D possibly matches TRBD1 or TRBD2 (5 bases each). The CDR3 has 16 residues. Trimming shortened V by 3 bases and J by 6 bases, and 18 bases separated the two germline ends. Per germline, CDR1 SGHNT and CDR2 YYREEE (reference sequence). Looking up the rest from reference TRBV5-4 and TRBJ2-2 gives the full variable domain: ETGVTQSPTHLIKTRGQQVTLRCSSQSGHNTVSWYQQALGQGPQFIFQYYREEENGRGNFPPRFSGLQFPNYSSELNVNALELDDSALYLCASSSGPSEPAGELFFGEGSRLTVL.

The CDR3 nucleotides are TGTGCCAGCAGCTCCTGGGGGACAGGGGGCGAGCAGTACTTC. Its protein is CASSSWGTGGEQYF. This chain joins TRBV13 and TRBJ2-7; TRBD1 matches 11 bases. This CDR3 comprises 14 residues. Germline CDR1 is PRHDT and CDR2 is FYEKMQ (reference sequence). V shed 4 bases, J shed 6 bases, and the junction held 5 bases outside the gene matches. Together with reference TRBV13 and TRBJ2-7, the CDR3 gives the full variable domain: AAGVIQSPRHLIKEKRETATLKCYPIPRHDTVYWYQQGPGQDPQFLISFYEKMQSDKGSIPDRFSAQQFSDYHSELNMSSLELGDSALYFCASSSWGTGGEQYFGPGTRLTVT.

The chain recombines TRBV19 with TRBJ1-5, with no clear D. The V end was cut by 8 bases, the J end by 3 bases, with 17 bases between. Looked up from germline, CDR1 is LNHDA and CDR2 is SQIVND (reference sequence). The CDR3 extends over 15 amino acids. CDR3 protein: CASCKRQVFNQPQHF. CDR3 sequence (DNA): TGTGCCAGTTGTAAGCGGCAGGTTTTCAATCAGCCCCAGCATTTT.

The V call is TRBV19, the J call TRBJ2-4, with D hard to call. CDR1 is LNHDA and CDR2 is SQIVND in the germline V gene (reference sequence). This CDR3 contains 16 residues. Trimming removed 7 bases from V and 0 bases from J, with 16 bases in between. In DNA, the CDR3 is TGTGCCAGTAACAGTCAGACGGCTACAGCCAAAAACATTCAGTACTTC. Translation: CASNSQTATAKNIQYF.

The genes are TRBV11-3 and TRBJ2-7; maybe TRBD1 (5 bases). The V gene's germline CDR1 is SGHNT and CDR2 YENEEA. This CDR3 spans 12 amino acids. V shed 3 bases and J shed 3 bases, with 6 bases lying between them. DNA of the CDR3: TGTGCCAGCAGCTTCGACAGCTACGAGCAGTACTTC. It specifies CASSFDSYEQYF.

This chain links TRBV5-8 with TRBJ1-3; D might be TRBD1 (6 bases). The V gene's germline CDR1 is SGHTS and CDR2 YDEGEE. CDR3 length: 15 amino acids. Between the trimmed V and J ends, which lost 4 bases and 3 bases, there was a span of 14 bases. The CDR3 spells CASSTSGTLGNTIYF. For the CDR3, the DNA is TGTGCCAGCAGCACCTCCGGGACACTTGGAAACACCATATATTTT.

The chain links TRBV27 to TRBJ1-2, with D tentatively TRBD1 (5 bases). The germline V and J ends were trimmed by 7 bases and 4 bases, with 13 bases remaining between them. Germline loops: CDR1 MNHEY, CDR2 SMNVEV (reference sequence). The CDR3 sequence is 13 residues long. CDR3 DNA sequence: TGTGCCAGCAAGGGGCAGGGTATCTATGGCTACACCTTC. Translated: CASKGQGIYGYTF.

This clone showed up just once. This chain links TRBV3-1 (or the pseudogene TRBV3-2) with TRBJ2-1; 8 nucleotides align to TRBD2. The germline gives CDR1 LGHDT, CDR2 YNNKEL (reference sequence). The CDR3 spans 16 residues. V gave up 3 bases and J gave up 2 bases; unmatched junction bases: 6. This CDR3 reads CASSHSRGGPYNEQFF. CDR3 bases: TGTGCCAGCAGCCATAGCCGGGGGGGCCCCTACAATGAGCAGTTCTTC.

The gene calls are TRBV9 and TRBJ2-7, with D uncertain. Germline V gene lookup returns CDR1 SGDLS and CDR2 YYNGEE. Trimming stripped 0 bases from V and 2 bases from J, with 18 bases between. CDR3 length: 17 amino acids. The CDR3 sequence is CASSVGSLAEPPYEQYF. The CDR3 DNA is TGTGCCAGCAGCGTAGGGTCGTTGGCCGAGCCGCCCTACGAGCAGTACTTC.

The gene calls are TRBV5-6 and TRBJ2-7; 12 bases line up with TRBD2. V was clipped by 5 bases and J by 1 base; unmatched bases: 4. The CDR3 covers 15 residues. CDR1 and CDR2 from the germline V gene are SGHDT and YYEEEE. DNA for the CDR3: TGTGCCAGCAGACCGACTAGCGGGGGTTCCTACGAGCAGTACTTC. It yields the protein CASRPTSGGSYEQYF.

The rearrangement links TRBV27 to TRBJ1-4; TRBD1 matches at 12 bases. CDR3 length: 20 amino acids. CDR1 and CDR2 (germline): MNHEY, SMNVEV (reference sequence). V shed 5 bases and J 0 bases; nucleotides not matched to a gene: 13. CDR3 bases: TGTGCCAGCAGTCGGGGCCGGGACAGGGGGCGCGGGGCAACTAATGAAAAACTGTTTTTT. This gives the protein CASSRGRDRGRGATNEKLFF.

The rearrangement links TRBV6-5 to TRBJ1-3; no reliable D call. V lost 6 bases to trimming and J lost 4 bases, with 10 bases between them. The CDR3 is 13 residues long. The V gene's germline CDR1 is MNHEY and CDR2 SVGAGI. CDR3 amino acids: CASSGVRGNTIYF. The CDR3 coding sequence is TGTGCCAGCAGCGGAGTAAGGGGAAACACCATATATTTT.

The chain links TRBV6-1 to TRBJ2-7; D not resolved. CDR3 length equals 13 residues. V was cut by 3 bases and J by 4 bases, with 10 bases left in between. Germline loops: CDR1 MNHNS, CDR2 SASEGT. CDR3 sequence: CASSDTWGYEQYF. The CDR3 DNA reads as TGTGCCAGCAGTGATACGTGGGGTTACGAGCAGTACTTC.